This entry features one TCR beta chain sequence. CDR3 length: 14 residues. Trimming stripped 6 bases from V and 1 base from J, with 12 bases between. Germline CDR1 SGHVS, CDR2 FQNEAQ. The data derive from a study of blood T cell repertoires in COVID-19. Profiled with immunoSEQ multiplex PCR; TCRdb holds only in-frame clones, not every one. The sample holds fewer than 150,000 clones, approximately 84% seen once. Sequenced sample: peripheral blood. The source of this sequence is a human donor in a cohort sampled during active COVID-19. The gene calls are TRBV7-8 and TRBJ1-1; D gene ambiguous. The CDR3 sequence: CASRYTEKNTEAFF. The DNA for the CDR3 is TGTGCCAGCAGGTACACAGAGAAGAACACTGAAGCTTTCTTT.